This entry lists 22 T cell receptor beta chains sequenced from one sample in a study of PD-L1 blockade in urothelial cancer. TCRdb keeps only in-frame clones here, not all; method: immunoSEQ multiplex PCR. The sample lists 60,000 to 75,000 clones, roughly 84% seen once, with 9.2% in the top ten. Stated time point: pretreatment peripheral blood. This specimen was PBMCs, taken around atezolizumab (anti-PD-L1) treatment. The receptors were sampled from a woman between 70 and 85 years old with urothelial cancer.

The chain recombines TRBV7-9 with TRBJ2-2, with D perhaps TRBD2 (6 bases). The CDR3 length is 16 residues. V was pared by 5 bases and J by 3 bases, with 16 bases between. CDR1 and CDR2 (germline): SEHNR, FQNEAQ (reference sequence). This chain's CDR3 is CASSDKPGGDTGELFF. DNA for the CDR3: TGTGCCAGCAGCGACAAGCCCGGGGGAGACACCGGGGAGCTGTTTTTT. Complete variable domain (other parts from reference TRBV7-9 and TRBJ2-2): DTGVSQNPRHKITKRGQNVTFRCDPISEHNRLYWYRQTLGQGPEFLTYFQNEAQLEKSRLLSDRFSAERPKGSFSTLEIQRTEQGDSAMYLCASSDKPGGDTGELFFGEGSRLTVL.

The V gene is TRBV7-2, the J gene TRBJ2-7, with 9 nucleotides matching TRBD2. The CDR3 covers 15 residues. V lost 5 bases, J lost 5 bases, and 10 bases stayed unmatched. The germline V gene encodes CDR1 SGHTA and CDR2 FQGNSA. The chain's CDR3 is CASSRFGAGGDEQYF. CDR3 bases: TGTGCCAGCAGCCGGTTTGGGGCGGGGGGGGACGAGCAGTACTTC.

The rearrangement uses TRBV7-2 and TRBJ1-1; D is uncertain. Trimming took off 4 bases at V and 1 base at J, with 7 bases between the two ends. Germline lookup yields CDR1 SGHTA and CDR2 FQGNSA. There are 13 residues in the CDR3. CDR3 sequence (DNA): TGTGCCAGCAGCTCGAGGGCGAACACTGAAGCTTTCTTT. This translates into CASSSRANTEAFF.

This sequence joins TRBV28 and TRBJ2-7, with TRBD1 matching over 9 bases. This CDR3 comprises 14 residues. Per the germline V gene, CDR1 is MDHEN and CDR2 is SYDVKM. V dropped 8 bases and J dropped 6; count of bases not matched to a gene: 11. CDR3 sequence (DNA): TGTGCCAGCCACTCCCAAGGACAGGGGCGCGAGCAGTACTTC. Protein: CASHSQGQGREQYF.

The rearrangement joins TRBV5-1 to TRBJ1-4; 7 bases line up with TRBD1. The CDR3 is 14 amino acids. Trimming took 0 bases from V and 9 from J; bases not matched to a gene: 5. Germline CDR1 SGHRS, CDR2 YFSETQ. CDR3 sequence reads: CASSLAGQRQKLFF. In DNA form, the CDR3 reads TGCGCCAGCAGCTTGGCGGGACAGAGACAAAAACTGTTTTTT.

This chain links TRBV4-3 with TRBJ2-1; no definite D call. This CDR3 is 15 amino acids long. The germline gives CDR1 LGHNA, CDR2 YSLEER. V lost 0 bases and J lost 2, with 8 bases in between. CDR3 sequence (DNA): TGCGCCAGCAGCCAAGACGCGGCAACCTACAATGAGCAGTTCTTC. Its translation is CASSQDAATYNEQFF.

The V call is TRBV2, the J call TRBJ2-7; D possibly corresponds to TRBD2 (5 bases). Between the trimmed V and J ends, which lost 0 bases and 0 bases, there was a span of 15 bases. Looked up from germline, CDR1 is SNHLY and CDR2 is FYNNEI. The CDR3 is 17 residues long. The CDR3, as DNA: TGTGCCAGCAGTGAAGCGGCTGGACTGCGAGACTCCTACGAGCAGTACTTC. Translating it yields CASSEAAGLRDSYEQYF. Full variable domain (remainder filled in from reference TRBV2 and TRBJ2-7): EPEVTQTPSHQVTQMGQEVILRCVPISNHLYFYWYRQILGQKVEFLVSFYNNEISEKSEIFDDQFSVERPDGSNFTLKIRSTKLEDSAMYFCASSEAAGLRDSYEQYFGPGTRLTVT.

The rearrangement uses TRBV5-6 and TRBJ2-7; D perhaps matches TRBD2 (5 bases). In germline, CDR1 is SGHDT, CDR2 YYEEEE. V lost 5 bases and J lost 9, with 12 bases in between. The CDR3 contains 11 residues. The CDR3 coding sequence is TGTGCCAGCAGTACCGGAGAGGGGCAGTACTTC. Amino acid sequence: CASSTGEGQYF.

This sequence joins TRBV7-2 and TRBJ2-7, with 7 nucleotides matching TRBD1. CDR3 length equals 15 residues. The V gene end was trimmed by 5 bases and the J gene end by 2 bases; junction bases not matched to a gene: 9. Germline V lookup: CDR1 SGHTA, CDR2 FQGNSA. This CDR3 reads CASSRSTGQPYEQYF. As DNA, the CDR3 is TGTGCCAGCAGCCGGTCGACGGGACAGCCCTACGAGCAGTACTTC.

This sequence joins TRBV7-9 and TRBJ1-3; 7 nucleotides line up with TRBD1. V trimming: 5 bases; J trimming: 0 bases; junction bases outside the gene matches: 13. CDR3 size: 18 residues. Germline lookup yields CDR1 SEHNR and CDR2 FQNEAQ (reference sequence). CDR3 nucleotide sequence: TGTGCCAGCAGCCAGCTCGATTTCAGGGGGACCTCTGGAAACACCATATATTTT. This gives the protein CASSQLDFRGTSGNTIYF.

The CDR3 here is CASSEGVYEQYF. DNA of the CDR3: TGCGCCAGCAGTGAGGGAGTCTACGAGCAGTACTTC. This chain joins TRBV5-1 and TRBJ2-7; maybe TRBD2 (5 bases). V was trimmed by 5 bases and J by 3 bases, leaving 9 bases between them. Germline V gene data show CDR1 as SGHRS and CDR2 as YFSETQ. This CDR3 contains 12 residues. The whole variable domain, filled in from reference TRBV5-1 and TRBJ2-7, reads KAGVTQTPRYLIKTRGQQVTLSCSPISGHRSVSWYQQTPGQGLQFLFEYFSETQRNKGNFPGRFSGRQFSNSRSEMNVSTLELGDSALYLCASSEGVYEQYFGPGTRLTVT.

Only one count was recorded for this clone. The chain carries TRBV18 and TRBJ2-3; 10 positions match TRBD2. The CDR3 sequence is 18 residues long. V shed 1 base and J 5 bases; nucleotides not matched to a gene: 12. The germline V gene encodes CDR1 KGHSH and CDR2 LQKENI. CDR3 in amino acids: CASSPLHFLAGAKDTQYF. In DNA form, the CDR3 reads TGTGCCAGCTCACCACTTCATTTTCTAGCGGGAGCTAAAGATACGCAGTATTTT.

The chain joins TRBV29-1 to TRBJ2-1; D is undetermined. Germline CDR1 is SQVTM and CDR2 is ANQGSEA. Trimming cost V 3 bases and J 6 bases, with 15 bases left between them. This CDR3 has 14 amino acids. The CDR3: CSVEVGLVLNEQFF. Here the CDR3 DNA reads TGCAGCGTTGAGGTCGGCCTAGTTCTCAATGAGCAGTTCTTC.

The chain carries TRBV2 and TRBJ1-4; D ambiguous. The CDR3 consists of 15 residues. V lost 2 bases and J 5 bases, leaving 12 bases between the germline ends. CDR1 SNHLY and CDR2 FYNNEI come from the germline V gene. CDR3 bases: TGTGCCAGCAGTGAATCGGGAGTGGAGAATGAAAAACTGTTTTTT. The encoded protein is CASSESGVENEKLFF.

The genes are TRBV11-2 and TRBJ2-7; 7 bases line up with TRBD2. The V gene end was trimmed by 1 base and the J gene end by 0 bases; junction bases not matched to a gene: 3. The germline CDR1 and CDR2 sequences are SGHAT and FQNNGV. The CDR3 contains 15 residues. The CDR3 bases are TGTGCCAGCAGCTTAGGAGGCGGGGGCTCCTACGAGCAGTACTTC. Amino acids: CASSLGGGGSYEQYF.

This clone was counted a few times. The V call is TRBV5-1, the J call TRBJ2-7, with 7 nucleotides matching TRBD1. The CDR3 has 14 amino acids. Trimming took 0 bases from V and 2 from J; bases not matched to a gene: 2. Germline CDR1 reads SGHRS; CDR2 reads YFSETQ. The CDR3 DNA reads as TGCGCCAGCAGCTTGGGACAGGGCCCCTACGAGCAGTACTTC. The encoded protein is CASSLGQGPYEQYF.

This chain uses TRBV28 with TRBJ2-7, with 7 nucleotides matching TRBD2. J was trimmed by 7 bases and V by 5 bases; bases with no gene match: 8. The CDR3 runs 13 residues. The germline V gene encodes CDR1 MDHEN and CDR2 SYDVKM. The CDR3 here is CASSLQSGTEQYF. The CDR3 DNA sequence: TGTGCCAGCAGTCTACAAAGCGGGACTGAGCAGTACTTC.

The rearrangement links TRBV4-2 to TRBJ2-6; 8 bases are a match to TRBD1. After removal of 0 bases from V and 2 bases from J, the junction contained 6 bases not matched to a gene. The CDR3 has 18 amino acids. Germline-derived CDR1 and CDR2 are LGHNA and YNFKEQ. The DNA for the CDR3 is TGTGCCAGCAGCCAAGAGGGACAGGCAGTTGCTGGGGCCAACGTCCTGACTTTC. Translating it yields CASSQEGQAVAGANVLTF.

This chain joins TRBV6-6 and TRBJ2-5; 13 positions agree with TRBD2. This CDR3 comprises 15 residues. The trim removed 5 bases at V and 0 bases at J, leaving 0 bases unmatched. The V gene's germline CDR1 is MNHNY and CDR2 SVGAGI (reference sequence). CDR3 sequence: CASSTSGRDQETQYF. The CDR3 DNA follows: TGTGCCAGCAGTACTAGCGGGAGGGACCAAGAGACCCAGTACTTC.

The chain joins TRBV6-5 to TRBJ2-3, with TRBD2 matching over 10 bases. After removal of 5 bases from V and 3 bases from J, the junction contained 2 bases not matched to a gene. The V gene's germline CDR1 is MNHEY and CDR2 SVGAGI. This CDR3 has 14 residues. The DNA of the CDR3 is TGTGCCAGCAGTCCAGCGGGGGGGACAGATACGCAGTATTTT. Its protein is CASSPAGGTDTQYF.

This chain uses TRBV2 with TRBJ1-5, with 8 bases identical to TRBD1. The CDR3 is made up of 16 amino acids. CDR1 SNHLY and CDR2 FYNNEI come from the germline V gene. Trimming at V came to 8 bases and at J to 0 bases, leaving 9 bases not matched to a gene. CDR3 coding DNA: TGTGCCAGCGACGGACAGGGTGGATATAGCAATCAGCCCCAGCATTTT. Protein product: CASDGQGGYSNQPQHF.

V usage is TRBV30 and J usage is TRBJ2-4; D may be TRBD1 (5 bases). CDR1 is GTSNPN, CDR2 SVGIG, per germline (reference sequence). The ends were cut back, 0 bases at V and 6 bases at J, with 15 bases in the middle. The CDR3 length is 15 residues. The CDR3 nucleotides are TGTGCCTGGAGTGTGGGTCCCCAGGGCGGAAACATTCAGTACTTC. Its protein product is CAWSVGPQGGNIQYF.